The 19 T cell receptor beta chains listed next were all sequenced from one sample in a study of response to subunit inactivated influenza vaccine. TCRdb re-called the RT-PCR reads through MiXCR, storing one row per CDR3 protein. The sample carries about 300,000 distinct CDR3 sequences, 20% to 25% recorded once. The input for sequencing was PBMCs from blood, taken approximately 20 months after vaccination. The receptors originated from a man aged 50-75 years who received an inactivated influenza vaccine.

Only a few counts were recorded for this clonotype. J is TRBJ2-7 and V is TRBV7-8; D remains ambiguous. CDR3 size: 13 residues. The V gene lost 7 bases and the J gene lost 3 bases, with 13 bases spanning the gap. The germline CDR1 and CDR2 sequences are SGHVS and FQNEAQ. The CDR3 reads CASTAGRSYEQYF. The CDR3 DNA reads TGTGCCAGCACCGCAGGTCGGAGCTACGAGCAGTACTTC.

The chain joins TRBV5-1 to TRBJ1-4, with 7 bases matching TRBD1. CDR3 length: 14 residues. Trimming cost V 4 bases and J 6 bases; bases outside gene matches: 6. CDR1 is SGHRS, CDR2 YFSETQ, per germline. The CDR3 DNA reads as TGCGCCAGCAGCGCCGGGACAGCATATGAAAAACTGTTTTTT. Protein sequence: CASSAGTAYEKLFF.

This clonotype was seen repeatedly, ten times or more. The V call is TRBV12-3 or TRBV12-4, the J call TRBJ1-1; D is ambiguous. With 6 bases removed from V and 0 bases from J, the gap between germline ends came to 14 bases. The CDR3 length is 15 residues. Written as DNA, the CDR3 is TGTGCCAGCAGCCCGGGTGGACGGCTGAACACTGAAGCTTTCTTT. As protein: CASSPGGRLNTEAFF.

This clonotype was seen a handful of times. The J gene is TRBJ1-1, the V gene TRBV20-1; 7 bases align to TRBD1. Germline loops: CDR1 DFQATT, CDR2 SNEGSKA (reference sequence). With 2 bases clipped from V and 4 bases from J, the junction kept 4 bases outside the gene matches. The CDR3 contains 13 residues. The CDR3 protein is CSARTGVGTEAFF. For the CDR3, the DNA is TGCAGTGCTAGAACAGGGGTGGGCACTGAAGCTTTCTTT.

V is TRBV4-1 and J is TRBJ2-3; 12 bases match TRBD2. Germline V gene data show CDR1 as MGHRA and CDR2 as YSYEKL. This CDR3 has 18 amino acids. The trim removed 1 base at V and 0 bases at J, leaving 5 bases unmatched. The CDR3 loop is CASSQGLAGATSTDTQYF. CDR3 nucleotides: TGCGCCAGCAGCCAAGGACTAGCGGGAGCGACTAGCACAGATACGCAGTATTTT.

DNA for the CDR3: TGTGCCAGTAGTATCTACCTGGATGCCCCGCCCCAGCATTTT. Its protein is CASSIYLDAPPQHF. This chain joins TRBV19 and TRBJ1-5; no firm D call. CDR3 size: 14 residues. With 3 bases removed from V and 9 bases from J, the gap between germline ends came to 15 bases. Germline lookup yields CDR1 LNHDA and CDR2 SQIVND (reference sequence).

This chain uses TRBV4-3 with TRBJ2-1, with no clear D. In germline, CDR1 is LGHNA, CDR2 YSLEER. The CDR3 loop spans 15 amino acids. Trimming removed 2 bases at V and 8 bases at J, with 16 bases between. The CDR3 loop is CASSQRFMNWDEQFF. The CDR3 nucleotides read TGCGCCAGCAGCCAACGTTTTATGAACTGGGATGAGCAGTTCTTC.

The chain employs TRBV25-1 and TRBJ2-3; D is possibly TRBD1 (5 bases). Germline-derived CDR1 and CDR2 are MGHDK and SYGVNS. The CDR3 loop spans 14 amino acids. V was trimmed by 4 bases and J by 8 bases, leaving 16 bases between them. In DNA, the CDR3 is TGTGCCAGCAGTGGTCCGCAGGGTAAGGCTACGCAGTATTTT. Translation: CASSGPQGKATQYF.

This chain connects TRBV6-1 to TRBJ1-5; 9 positions agree with TRBD1. CDR1 is MNHNS and CDR2 is SASEGT in the germline V gene. This CDR3 region has 16 residues. Trimming took 5 bases from V and 2 from J; bases not matched to a gene: 7. The DNA of the CDR3 is TGTGCCAGCAGTCCCACGGGACAGGGCGGCAATCAGCCCCAGCATTTT. This sequence encodes CASSPTGQGGNQPQHF.

The chain uses TRBV28 and TRBJ2-7, with 13 bases lining up with TRBD2. The CDR3 runs to 14 residues. Germline CDR1 MDHEN, CDR2 SYDVKM. V shed 7 bases, J shed 1 base, and the junction held 1 base outside the gene matches. The CDR3 DNA reads TGTGCCAGCATACTAGCGGGAGGGTCCTACGAGCAGTACTTC. It translates to CASILAGGSYEQYF.

The rearrangement joins TRBV6-2 or TRBV6-3 to TRBJ2-5, with D perhaps TRBD2 (5 bases). V gave up 6 bases and J gave up 5 bases, with 19 bases separating them. Per the germline V gene, CDR1 is MNHEY and CDR2 is SVGEGT. The CDR3 covers 15 residues. The CDR3 here is CASSRSAVPRETQYF. CDR3 DNA: TGTGCCAGCAGCCGCTCAGCGGTCCCACGGGAGACCCAGTACTTC.

The J gene is TRBJ2-5, the V gene TRBV20-1; 10 bases line up with TRBD2. J was trimmed by 2 bases and V by 6 bases; bases with no gene match: 21. This CDR3 has 19 amino acids. Germline-derived CDR1 and CDR2 are DFQATT and SNEGSKA (reference sequence). The CDR3 reads CSASDRVASGGRNQETQYF. The CDR3 DNA reads as TGCAGTGCATCCGACAGGGTGGCTAGCGGGGGCCGCAATCAAGAGACCCAGTACTTC.

The sample holds a few counts of this clonotype. The gene calls are TRBV6-1 and TRBJ1-1; no clear D gene. The length of the CDR3 is 12 residues. Germline V gene lookup returns CDR1 MNHNS and CDR2 SASEGT. Trimming stripped 2 bases from V and 3 bases from J, with 4 bases between. The CDR3 bases are TGTGCCAGCAGTGAACAGTACACTGAAGCTTTCTTT. Its protein product is CASSEQYTEAFF.

A few counts support this clonotype. V gene TRBV29-1 combines with J gene TRBJ1-2; 11 bases line up with TRBD1. This CDR3 is built from 15 residues. Unmatched junction bases numbered 11, after V lost 7 bases and J lost 4 bases. Germline V gives CDR1 SQVTM, CDR2 ANQGSEA. DNA for the CDR3: TGCAGCGCAACCCAAGGACAGGGGGCGGGCTATGGCTACACCTTC. This gives the protein CSATQGQGAGYGYTF. Full variable domain (remainder filled in from reference TRBV29-1 and TRBJ1-2): SAVISQKPSRDICQRGTSLTIQCQVDSQVTMMFWYRQQPGQSLTLIATANQGSEATYESGFVIDKFPISRPNLTFSTLTVSNMSPEDSSIYLCSATQGQGAGYGYTFGSGTRLTVV.

There are a few counts of this clonotype. The V call is TRBV28, the J call TRBJ1-1, with 8 positions matching TRBD1. V trimming: 5 bases; J trimming: 7 bases; junction bases outside the gene matches: 6. The length of the CDR3 is 13 residues. Germline-derived CDR1 and CDR2 are MDHEN and SYDVKM. The CDR3 DNA reads as TGTGCCAGCAGTCCGGCAGGGGGCTATGAAGCTTTCTTT. Translation gives CASSPAGGYEAFF.

This clonotype was picked up a small number of times. The rearrangement links TRBV6-1 to TRBJ1-2; D uncertain. The CDR3 has 13 residues. Germline assignment: CDR1 MNHNS and CDR2 SASEGT. V lost 6 bases, J lost 5 bases, and 13 bases lay in between. The CDR3 DNA reads as TGTGCCAGCAGCAAAACCCACACATATGGCTACACCTTC. Amino acid sequence: CASSKTHTYGYTF.

The rearrangement uses TRBV5-4 and TRBJ2-6, with 7 bases lining up with TRBD2. This CDR3 region has 15 residues. V shed 4 bases, J shed 4 bases, and the junction held 5 bases outside the gene matches. Germline values: CDR1 SGHNT, CDR2 YYREEE (reference sequence). DNA of the CDR3: TGTGCCAGCAGCGGGAGGGGTGCCGGGGCCAACGTCCTGACTTTC. Translating it yields CASSGRGAGANVLTF.

The V and J genes are TRBV11-3 and TRBJ2-3; 9 bases agree with TRBD2. J was trimmed by 5 bases and V by 5 bases; bases with no gene match: 2. The CDR3 extends over 13 amino acids. The germline V gene encodes CDR1 SGHNT and CDR2 YENEEA. The CDR3 loop is CASSVTSGDTQYF. CDR3 coding DNA: TGTGCCAGCAGCGTGACTAGCGGAGATACGCAGTATTTT.

The chain links TRBV29-1 to TRBJ2-7; D is uncertain. V gave up 3 bases and J gave up 3 bases, with 6 bases separating them. Germline V gene sequence: CDR1 SQVTM, CDR2 ANQGSEA. CDR3 length: 11 residues. The CDR3 region has the DNA TGCAGCGTTGAGGGGTTCTACGAGCAGTACTTC. Its protein is CSVEGFYEQYF.